The 10 T cell receptor beta chains in this list originate from one sample, sequenced in a study of response to subunit inactivated influenza vaccine. TCRdb reanalysed the RT-PCR reads using MiXCR and keeps one entry per CDR3 protein. The sample lists almost 250,000 distinct CDR3 sequences, 12% occurring once. The specimen was non-naive T cells sorted from PBMCs, collected 14 to 15 days before vaccination. The receptors were sampled from a middle-aged man who received an inactivated influenza vaccine.

This clonotype has more than one count but fewer than ten. The rearrangement uses TRBV12-3 or TRBV12-4 and TRBJ2-1; no definite D call. The CDR3 contains 14 residues. V lost 3 bases and J lost 9, with 15 bases in between. The CDR3 spells CASSFELTPAEQFF. DNA for the CDR3: TGTGCCAGCAGTTTCGAGTTAACGCCGGCTGAGCAGTTCTTC.

This clonotype was detected ten times or more. J is TRBJ2-2 and V is TRBV6-5; 8 nucleotides align to TRBD2. The V gene end was trimmed by 0 bases and the J gene end by 6 bases; junction bases not matched to a gene: 0. The CDR3 totals 14 residues. The germline V gene has CDR1 MNHEY and CDR2 SVGAGI. For the CDR3, the DNA is TGTGCCAGCAGTTACTCGACTAGCGCCGGGGAGCTGTTTTTT. Residues: CASSYSTSAGELFF.

J is TRBJ2-3 and V is TRBV2; D call uncertain. Trimming took off 8 bases at V and 2 bases at J, with 8 bases between the two ends. CDR1 and CDR2 from the germline V gene are SNHLY and FYNNEI. The CDR3 totals 12 residues. The CDR3 spells CASVVSTDTQYF. The CDR3 DNA is TGTGCCAGCGTGGTTTCCACAGATACGCAGTATTTT. The complete variable domain, with remaining parts taken from reference TRBV2 and TRBJ2-3, reads EPEVTQTPSHQVTQMGQEVILRCVPISNHLYFYWYRQILGQKVEFLVSFYNNEISEKSEIFDDQFSVERPDGSNFTLKIRSTKLEDSAMYFCASVVSTDTQYFGPGTRLTVL.

This clonotype was seen a handful of times. This chain uses TRBV15 with TRBJ1-5; 9 bases agree with TRBD1. Germline CDR1 LNHNV, CDR2 YYDKDF (reference sequence). Trimming at V came to 0 bases and at J to 2 bases, leaving 11 bases not matched to a gene. This CDR3 comprises 19 residues. The CDR3: CATSRDLRGQGLRNQPQHF. The DNA for the CDR3 is TGTGCCACCAGCAGAGATCTTAGAGGACAGGGGTTGCGCAATCAGCCCCAGCATTTT.

This clonotype occurred a few times. The V gene is TRBV5-4, the J gene TRBJ2-2, with D hard to call. CDR1 and CDR2 (germline): SGHNT, YYREEE (reference sequence). Between the trimmed V and J ends, which lost 2 bases and 7 bases, there was a span of 6 bases. The CDR3 is 12 residues long. The CDR3 sequence is CASSFMGGELFF. Here the CDR3 DNA reads TGTGCCAGCAGCTTCATGGGCGGGGAGCTGTTTTTT.

This clonotype has at least ten counts. The CDR3 DNA is TGCAGCGCCAAGACAGACTCCTACGAGCAGTACTTC. Translating gives CSAKTDSYEQYF. The gene calls are TRBV29-1 and TRBJ2-7; D may be TRBD1 (5 bases). Looked up from germline, CDR1 is SQVTM and CDR2 is ANQGSEA. V lost 7 bases and J 0 bases, leaving 10 bases between the germline ends. This CDR3 has 12 residues.

The chain has TRBV4-3 and TRBJ2-3, with D uncertain. Trimming took 0 bases from V and 2 from J, leaving 6 bases between them. CDR1 and CDR2 from the germline V gene are LGHNA and YSLEER. This CDR3 spans 14 amino acids. DNA of the CDR3: TGCGCCAGCAGCCAAGATCATCCCACAGATACGCAGTATTTT. It specifies CASSQDHPTDTQYF.

This clonotype has at least ten counts. The chain joins TRBV12-3 or TRBV12-4 to TRBJ2-1; D not certain. The CDR3 contains 15 residues. Trimming took off 6 bases at V and 4 bases at J, with 16 bases between the two ends. The CDR3 loop reads CASRMRSAYYNEQFF. The CDR3, as DNA: TGTGCCAGCAGAATGAGGTCCGCGTATTACAATGAGCAGTTCTTC.

The chain joins TRBV7-8 to TRBJ2-3; TRBD2 agrees at 9 bases. Germline CDR1 is SGHVS and CDR2 is FQNEAQ. The CDR3 totals 16 residues. Unmatched junction bases numbered 8, after V lost 2 bases and J lost 5 bases. The CDR3 spells CASSLWAGGPEDTQYF. CDR3 coding DNA: TGTGCCAGCAGCTTATGGGCGGGGGGGCCCGAAGATACGCAGTATTTT.

This clonotype was seen a few times. The rearrangement joins TRBV9 to TRBJ2-5; TRBD2 aligns across 9 bases. With 4 bases clipped from V and 4 bases from J, the junction kept 14 bases outside the gene matches. Germline-derived CDR1 and CDR2 are SGDLS and YYNGEE. CDR3 length: 17 amino acids. CDR3 DNA: TGTGCCAGCAGCCCCGGGGCGGCGGGGGGGCCTTCAGAGACCCAGTACTTC. Its protein product is CASSPGAAGGPSETQYF.